These 20 T cell receptor beta chains were sequenced from one sample in a study of low-dose radiotherapy and immunotherapy resistance in tumors. The time point denotes: after trial treatment. Treatment in this sample: LDRT plus nivolumab, ipilimumab, low-dose cyclophosphamide and aspirin (RACIN trial). Both TCRalpha and TCRbeta chains were reverse transcribed with V-gene-specific primers. Amplification, which lasted 20 PCR cycles, used a constant-region primer and V-primer adapter to amplify TCRs. Each CDR3 protein gets one entry after TCRdb re-called the reads with MiXCR. The sample carries fewer than 50,000 distinct CDR3 sequences, around a quarter recorded once. Sequencing was performed on PBMCs, taken after low-dose radiotherapy plus immunotherapy. Receptors originate from a male donor with prostate cancer.

The gene calls are TRBV5-1 and TRBJ2-5; D is uncertain. Germline V CDR1 and CDR2: SGHRS, YFSETQ. The V gene lost 4 bases and the J gene lost 5 bases, with 9 bases spanning the gap. CDR3 length equals 12 residues. CDR3 DNA: TGCGCCAGCAGCGACCCCGGGGAGACCCAGTACTTC. Protein sequence: CASSDPGETQYF. The entire variable domain, with the rest obtained from reference TRBV5-1 and TRBJ2-5, is as follows: KAGVTQTPRYLIKTRGQQVTLSCSPISGHRSVSWYQQTPGQGLQFLFEYFSETQRNKGNFPGRFSGRQFSNSRSEMNVSTLELGDSALYLCASSDPGETQYFGPGTRLLVL.

This clonotype was seen many times. V gene TRBV5-4 combines with J gene TRBJ2-3; 7 bases are shared with TRBD2. The germline V gene has CDR1 SGHNT and CDR2 YYREEE (reference sequence). The CDR3 is made up of 12 amino acids. V was pared by 10 bases and J by 4 bases, with 6 bases of the junction left unmatched. The CDR3 sequence: CAQGAGADTQYF. Written as DNA, the CDR3 is TGTGCCCAAGGGGCGGGAGCAGATACGCAGTATTTT. Complete variable domain (other parts from reference TRBV5-4 and TRBJ2-3): ETGVTQSPTHLIKTRGQQVTLRCSSQSGHNTVSWYQQALGQGPQFIFQYYREEENGRGNFPPRFSGLQFPNYSSELNVNALELDDSALYLCAQGAGADTQYFGPGTRLTVL.

This clonotype was counted at least ten times. The V gene is TRBV29-1, the J gene TRBJ1-1; D is ambiguous. V was clipped by 4 bases and J by 1 base, with 13 bases between them. This CDR3 comprises 14 residues. CDR1 is SQVTM and CDR2 is ANQGSEA in the germline V gene. CDR3 amino acids: CSVAWTLTNTEAFF. CDR3 DNA sequence: TGCAGCGTTGCGTGGACGTTGACGAACACTGAAGCTTTCTTT.

The table lists this clonotype with a count of one. The chain uses TRBV4-2 and TRBJ2-7; TRBD2 matches at 10 bases. J was trimmed by 7 bases and V by 4 bases; bases with no gene match: 19. Germline V lookup: CDR1 LGHNA, CDR2 YNFKEQ. This CDR3 contains 18 residues. CDR3 protein: CASSRPPFRTSGINEQYF. The CDR3 region has the DNA TGTGCCAGCAGCCGACCACCGTTCCGGACTAGCGGTATCAATGAGCAGTACTTC.

This clonotype has ten or more counts. The V and J genes are TRBV18 and TRBJ2-6; TRBD1 might be the D (5 bases). CDR3 length equals 18 residues. In germline, CDR1 is KGHSH, CDR2 LQKENI. Deletions cut 2 bases from V and 0 bases from J, with 14 bases between. The CDR3 here is CASSPLAGSYSGANVLTF. The CDR3 DNA follows: TGTGCCAGCTCACCATTAGCAGGGTCTTACTCTGGGGCCAACGTCCTGACTTTC.

Of note for this clonotype: A far larger clone is one base from this, pointing to a likely read error. The V and J genes are TRBV7-9 and TRBJ2-1; 10 nucleotides agree with TRBD2. CDR1 and CDR2 (germline): SEHNR, FQNEAQ (reference sequence). Trimming at V came to 5 bases and at J to 10 bases, leaving 11 bases not matched to a gene. This CDR3 has 15 amino acids. For the CDR3, the DNA is TGTGCCAGCAGCCAGGTAGCGGGGGGCCCGTACGAGCAGTTCTTC. Translated: CASSQVAGGPYEQFF. Complete variable domain (other parts from reference TRBV7-9 and TRBJ2-1): DTGVSQNPRHKITKRGQNVTFRCDPISEHNRLYWYRQTLGQGPEFLTYFQNEAQLEKSRLLSDRFSAERPKGSFSTLEIQRTEQGDSAMYLCASSQVAGGPYEQFFGPGTRLTVL.

Many counts were recorded for this clonotype. The CDR3 sequence is CASSLDLAAYNEQFF. The CDR3 DNA reads as TGCGCCAGCAGCTTGGATTTAGCGGCTTACAATGAGCAGTTCTTC. V and J are TRBV5-1 and TRBJ2-1, with D maybe TRBD2 (6 bases). The CDR3 has 15 residues. Trimming cost V 0 bases and J 4 bases, with 11 bases left between them. Germline V CDR1 and CDR2: SGHRS, YFSETQ.

With respect to this clonotype: One base separates it from a far larger clone, so it is likely a read error. This chain connects TRBV29-1 to TRBJ2-7, with 11 bases that match TRBD2. From germline, CDR1 is SQVTM and CDR2 ANQGSEA. CDR3 size: 14 residues. The junction had 9 bases not matched to a gene; V was cut back by 4 bases and J by 7 bases. Here the CDR3 reads CSVVGLAGGNEQYF. The CDR3, as DNA: TGCAGCGTTGTAGGGCTAGCGGGAGGTAATGAGCAGTACTTC.

In this sample, this clonotype turned up many times. The chain combines TRBV28 with TRBJ2-7; 8 bases are shared with TRBD2. This CDR3 comprises 16 residues. V shed 3 bases and J 0 bases; nucleotides not matched to a gene: 7. In germline, CDR1 is MDHEN, CDR2 SYDVKM. In nucleotides, the CDR3 is TGTGCCAGCAGTTTGTTTAGCGGGGTTAGCTCCTACGAGCAGTACTTC. This translates into CASSLFSGVSSYEQYF.

This clonotype was recorded at least ten times. The V and J genes are TRBV28 and TRBJ2-3, with 8 bases matching TRBD2. The CDR3 spans 14 residues. With V trimmed by 3 bases and J by 3 bases, 2 bases remained unmatched. Germline lookup yields CDR1 MDHEN and CDR2 SYDVKM. The CDR3 sequence is CASSFKRETDTQYF. CDR3 nucleotides: TGTGCCAGCAGTTTCAAGCGGGAGACAGATACGCAGTATTTT.

The rearrangement links TRBV6-2 or TRBV6-3 to TRBJ1-2, with 8 positions matching TRBD1. V trimming: 6 bases; J trimming: 6 bases; junction bases outside the gene matches: 3. Germline lookup yields CDR1 MNHEY and CDR2 SVGEGT. The CDR3 is made up of 12 amino acids. The CDR3 loop is CASRTGGNGYTF. The CDR3 bases are TGTGCCAGCAGAACAGGGGGGAATGGCTACACCTTC.

This chain links TRBV5-1 with TRBJ1-2; D ambiguous. V was trimmed by 0 bases and J by 8 bases, leaving 14 bases between them. CDR3 length: 14 residues. The germline V gene has CDR1 SGHRS and CDR2 YFSETQ. CDR3: CASSLELLGGGYTF. The CDR3 nucleotides read TGCGCCAGCAGCTTGGAACTTTTAGGTGGCGGCTACACCTTC.

Concerning this clonotype: A far larger clone lies a single base away; this is likely a read error. The genes are TRBV5-1 and TRBJ2-7; D is unresolved. Per the germline V gene, CDR1 is SGHRS and CDR2 is YFSETQ. V gave up 5 bases and J gave up 7 bases, with 13 bases separating them. CDR3 size: 12 residues. As DNA, the CDR3 is TGCGCCAGCAGGGTTAATTACAATGAGCAGTACTTC. Translation: CASRVNYNEQYF.

Many counts were recorded for this clonotype. The chain employs TRBV15 and TRBJ2-7; D might be TRBD2 (6 bases). The CDR3 runs 13 residues. The germline gives CDR1 LNHNV, CDR2 YYDKDF (reference sequence). V was clipped by 0 bases and J by 6 bases, with 9 bases between them. The CDR3 protein is CATSRDLEGEQYF. Here the CDR3 DNA reads TGTGCCACCAGCAGAGATCTGGAGGGCGAGCAGTACTTC. Full variable domain (missing parts from reference TRBV15 and TRBJ2-7): DAMVIQNPRYQVTQFGKPVTLSCSQTLNHNVMYWYQQKSSQAPKLLFHYYDKDFNNEADTPDNFQSRRPNTSFCFLDIRSPGLGDTAMYLCATSRDLEGEQYFGPGTRLTVT.

In the case of this clonotype: A far more abundant clone sits one base away, making this likely a read error. The chain carries TRBV7-6 and TRBJ2-1; D remains unclear. V shed 2 bases and J shed 4 bases, with 12 bases lying between them. This CDR3 contains 15 residues. The germline CDR1 and CDR2 sequences are SGHVS and FNYEAQ. CDR3 loop: CASSLCQFPYNEQFF. The CDR3 DNA reads TGTGCCAGCAGCTTATGTCAGTTCCCATACAATGAGCAGTTCTTC.

This clonotype showed up many times. V and J are TRBV5-1 and TRBJ2-7; TRBD2 agrees at 8 bases. CDR3 length: 17 residues. Germline-derived CDR1 and CDR2 are SGHRS and YFSETQ. The V gene end was trimmed by 2 bases and the J gene end by 3 bases; junction bases not matched to a gene: 13. The DNA of the CDR3 is TGCGCCAGCAGCTTCGTTACCACGGGACTAGGAGGCTACGAGCAGTACTTC. Its translation is CASSFVTTGLGGYEQYF.

This clonotype showed up many times. The chain has TRBV28 and TRBJ2-7, with 15 bases identical to TRBD2. The germline V gene has CDR1 MDHEN and CDR2 SYDVKM. The CDR3 extends over 17 amino acids. The V gene end was trimmed by 6 bases and the J gene end by 7 bases; junction bases not matched to a gene: 13. The CDR3 nucleotides are TGTGCCAGCAGCCTCGCCGGACTAGCGGGAGGGCTCAGAGAGCAGTACTTC. Its protein is CASSLAGLAGGLREQYF.

This clonotype was seen many times. The rearrangement joins TRBV6-2 or TRBV6-3 to TRBJ2-7; D may be TRBD1 (6 bases). The CDR3 sequence is 14 residues long. From germline, CDR1 is MNHEY and CDR2 SVGEGT. The V end lost 8 bases, the J end lost 4 bases, and 18 bases lay between the germline ends. Here the CDR3 DNA reads TGTGCCAGCGCCGGGGCAGGGGCTAGGTACGAGCAGTACTTC. Protein sequence: CASAGAGARYEQYF.

This clonotype was counted at least ten times. The chain recombines TRBV14 with TRBJ1-2; weak D call: TRBD1 (6 bases). Between the trimmed V and J ends, which lost 1 base and 0 bases, there was a span of 9 bases. The CDR3 loop spans 15 amino acids. Germline CDR1 SGHDN, CDR2 FVKESK. CDR3 bases: TGTGCCAGCAGCCAAGGAGGGGGGGCTAACTATGGCTACACCTTC. It specifies CASSQGGGANYGYTF.

This clonotype was observed many times. The chain carries TRBV5-4 and TRBJ2-7; 8 positions match TRBD1. The J segment lost 5 bases and the V segment lost 4 bases, leaving 14 bases of the junction unmatched. This CDR3 contains 16 residues. Germline V gives CDR1 SGHNT, CDR2 YYREEE (reference sequence). CDR3 coding DNA: TGTGCCAGCAGCGTGACAGGGGCGAAGCAAGAACACGAGCAGTACTTC. It yields the protein CASSVTGAKQEHEQYF.